The rows below give T cell receptor beta chains drawn from one sample of a study of B cell selection in AIRE deficiency. The data were produced by immunoSEQ multiplex PCR, yet TCRdb's version contains in-frame clones alone and is incomplete. The top ten clones hold approximately 1.5% of a sample with 20,000 to 25,000 clones, around nine tenths of them seen once. The sequenced sample consisted of CD4+CD25+ Tregs sorted from PBMCs. These receptors originate from a human donor in good health. Each CDR3 is given with its conserved first and last residue. D genes are given only for firm matches. Clone size is stated in some rows and not others, as once, few, many or a class when expanded.

clone_size: -; j_call: TRBJ2-3; v_call: TRBV18; d_call: -; cdr3_nt: TGTGCCAGCTCTCCCCGGGTGCAGAGCGGCACAGATACGCAGTATTTT; cdr3_aa: CASSPRVQSGTDTQYF
clone_size: -; j_call: TRBJ1-3; v_call: TRBV18; d_call: -; cdr3_nt: TGTGCCAGCTCACCTCCAATGGGAGTAACCGGAAACACCATATATTTT; cdr3_aa: CASSPPMGVTGNTIYF
clone_size: -; j_call: TRBJ2-7; v_call: TRBV7-2; d_call: -; cdr3_nt: TGTGCCAGCGGTAGGTCCCATGGTTTGGAGCAGTACTTC; cdr3_aa: CASGRSHGLEQYF
clone_size: -; j_call: TRBJ2-5; v_call: TRBV2; d_call: -; cdr3_nt: TGTGCCAGCGGGAGAGGGGAGACCCAGTACTTC; cdr3_aa: CASGRGETQYF
clone_size: once; j_call: TRBJ1-2; v_call: TRBV5-4; d_call: TRBD1; cdr3_nt: TGTGCCAGCAGCTTGGCAGGGGGCGGCGCCTATGGCTACACCTTC; cdr3_aa: CASSLAGGGAYGYTF
clone_size: few; j_call: TRBJ2-1; v_call: TRBV11-3; d_call: TRBD1; cdr3_nt: TGTGCCAGCAGCGGAGACCCAGGGGGCGCAGGCAATGAGCAGTTCTTC; cdr3_aa: CASSGDPGGAGNEQFF
clone_size: -; j_call: TRBJ2-1; v_call: TRBV5-1; d_call: -; cdr3_nt: TGCGCCAGCAGCCCCGGGGACGGTGGGCCAGTGGAGCAGTTCTTC; cdr3_aa: CASSPGDGGPVEQFF
clone_size: -; j_call: TRBJ1-4; v_call: TRBV18; d_call: -; cdr3_nt: TGTGCCAGCTCACCACCGGGAGGGGGTAATGAAAAACTGTTTTTT; cdr3_aa: CASSPPGGGNEKLFF
clone_size: -; j_call: TRBJ1-2; v_call: TRBV27; d_call: TRBD1; cdr3_nt: TGTGCCAGCAGCTTACTTGGGGGTAGGACAGGGGGAAACTATGGCTACACCTTC; cdr3_aa: CASSLLGGRTGGNYGYTF
clone_size: -; j_call: TRBJ2-1; v_call: TRBV7-9; d_call: -; cdr3_nt: TGTGCCAGCAGCTTAGCAAGGGGCCCCTACAATGAGCAGTTCTTC; cdr3_aa: CASSLARGPYNEQFF
clone_size: -; j_call: TRBJ1-4; v_call: TRBV5-1; d_call: -; cdr3_nt: TGCGCCAGCAGCTTGACGGCAGGCGTGGATGAAAAACTGTTTTTT; cdr3_aa: CASSLTAGVDEKLFF
clone_size: -; j_call: TRBJ2-7; v_call: TRBV27; d_call: -; cdr3_nt: TGTGCCAGCAGGCGGACTGCAGGTAACGAGCAGTACTTC; cdr3_aa: CASRRTAGNEQYF
clone_size: -; j_call: TRBJ1-6; v_call: TRBV6-5; d_call: -; cdr3_nt: TGTGCCAGCAAGTTCGGAGCGGCCTATAATTCACCCCTCCACTTT; cdr3_aa: CASKFGAAYNSPLHF
clone_size: -; j_call: TRBJ1-4; v_call: TRBV10-2; d_call: -; cdr3_nt: TGCGCCAGCAGTGACCGGGGGGAAAAACTGTTTTTT; cdr3_aa: CASSDRGEKLFF
clone_size: -; j_call: TRBJ2-3; v_call: TRBV5-6; d_call: TRBD2; cdr3_nt: TGTGCCAGCAGCCGGGGACTAGCGGGAGGGCCTGGAGATACGCAGTATTTT; cdr3_aa: CASSRGLAGGPGDTQYF
clone_size: -; j_call: TRBJ1-4; v_call: TRBV6-1; d_call: -; cdr3_nt: TGTGCCAGCAGTGCCCATTCAGGGATAGGGGAAAAACTGTTTTTT; cdr3_aa: CASSAHSGIGEKLFF
clone_size: -; j_call: TRBJ2-5; v_call: TRBV7-2; d_call: TRBD1; cdr3_nt: TGTGCCAGCAGCCCCCCGGGGCAGACAGGGGGGAGAGAGACCCAGTACTTC; cdr3_aa: CASSPPGQTGGRETQYF
clone_size: -; j_call: TRBJ1-4; v_call: TRBV12-5; d_call: -; cdr3_nt: TGTGCTAGTGGTTTGGCCCCGACAGGTAACCGTGAAAAACTGTTTTTT; cdr3_aa: CASGLAPTGNREKLFF
clone_size: -; j_call: TRBJ2-1; v_call: TRBV6-5; d_call: -; cdr3_nt: TGTGCCAGCATCGGCGGGGCCTACAATGAGCAGTTCTTC; cdr3_aa: CASIGGAYNEQFF
clone_size: -; j_call: TRBJ2-5; v_call: TRBV25-1; d_call: -; cdr3_nt: TGTGCCAGCAGACTAGCTAACCAAGAGACCCAGTACTTC; cdr3_aa: CASRLANQETQYF
clone_size: -; j_call: TRBJ2-1; v_call: TRBV27; d_call: -; cdr3_nt: TGTGCCAGCAGTTATCAGGGACCCTACGATGAGCAGTTCTTC; cdr3_aa: CASSYQGPYDEQFF
clone_size: -; j_call: TRBJ2-7; v_call: TRBV5-6; d_call: TRBD1; cdr3_nt: TGTGCCAGCAGCCGAGGACAGGGGTACGAGCAGTACTTC; cdr3_aa: CASSRGQGYEQYF
clone_size: -; j_call: TRBJ2-7; v_call: TRBV7-3; d_call: -; cdr3_nt: TGTGCCAGCAGCTTTAAGGGAACCTACGAGCAGTACTTC; cdr3_aa: CASSFKGTYEQYF
clone_size: -; j_call: TRBJ2-7; v_call: TRBV5-1; d_call: TRBD1; cdr3_nt: TGCGCCAGCAGCTTGTTGGGGACAGGGGCCTACGAGCAGTACTTC; cdr3_aa: CASSLLGTGAYEQYF
clone_size: -; j_call: TRBJ1-1; v_call: TRBV6-5; d_call: -; cdr3_nt: TGTGCCAGCAGTACTGGGCCGCGGGGGAAAGCTTTCTTT; cdr3_aa: CASSTGPRGKAFF
clone_size: -; j_call: TRBJ2-3; v_call: TRBV7-8; d_call: -; cdr3_nt: TGTGCCAGCAGCTTAGCCTTCACCCCCACAGATACGCAGTATTTT; cdr3_aa: CASSLAFTPTDTQYF
clone_size: once; j_call: TRBJ1-1; v_call: TRBV6-1; d_call: TRBD1; cdr3_nt: TGTGCCGTCAGACAGGGGCTGAACACTGAAGCTTTCTTT; cdr3_aa: CAVRQGLNTEAFF